These 12 T cell receptor beta chains share one sample of origin, sequenced in a study of graft-versus-host responses after intestinal transplantation. No antigens are known for them. Clones were sequenced by immunoSEQ multiplex PCR, and TCRdb holds only the in-frame ones, with some missing. Of roughly 97,000 clones listed, 75% to 95% are singletons. Material: unstimulated CD4+ T cells sorted from spleen or lymph node cells, obtained before transplant. These receptors were collected from a human donor who was the organ donor for an intestinal transplant.

This clone was observed once. The gene calls are TRBV9 and TRBJ1-2, with a tentative D call TRBD1 (6 bases). The V gene's germline CDR1 is SGDLS and CDR2 YYNGEE. CDR3 length: 16 amino acids. Trimming took off 0 bases at V and 4 bases at J, with 16 bases between the two ends. CDR3 nucleotides: TGTGCCAGCAGCGTAGGACCAGGGGAAGGACGCTATGGCTACACCTTC. Protein sequence: CASSVGPGEGRYGYTF.

The gene calls are TRBV18 and TRBJ2-1, with D unclear. CDR1 and CDR2 from the germline V gene are KGHSH and LQKENI. Trimming took off 3 bases at V and 10 bases at J, with 13 bases between the two ends. The CDR3 is 13 amino acids. The CDR3 DNA reads TGTGCCAGCTCACCCGGGTCGGTACCCGAGCAGTTCTTC. The encoded protein is CASSPGSVPEQFF.

This rearrangement joins TRBV7-9 to TRBJ1-1, with 8 bases lining up with TRBD1. V gave up 4 bases and J gave up 4 bases; unmatched junction bases: 14. The CDR3 runs 17 residues. Germline V lookup: CDR1 SEHNR, CDR2 FQNEAQ (reference sequence). The CDR3: CASSSGQGGRKSTEAFF. In DNA form, the CDR3 reads TGTGCCAGCAGCTCAGGACAGGGAGGACGGAAAAGCACTGAAGCTTTCTTT.

With regard to this clone: As the CDR3 is not closed by the conserved phenylalanine or tryptophan, this likely results from a read error. It is unclear where the CDR3 begins or ends on the DNA, so no DNA is shown, and the CDR3 is as TCRdb lists it. The rearrangement joins TRBV7-3 to TRBJ2-7; the listed D gene, TRBD1, was not tested against the DNA. The CDR3 contains 11 residues when both ends are counted. Germline V gene sequence: CDR1 SGHTA, CDR2 FQGTGA. The CDR3 protein is CASSYSEDSPL.

This clone showed up just a few times. CDR3: CASSLDWHSGNTIYF. CDR3 in DNA: TGTGCCAGCAGCTTAGATTGGCACTCTGGAAACACCATATATTTT. The chain uses TRBV11-2 and TRBJ1-3; unclear D gene. In germline, CDR1 is SGHAT, CDR2 FQNNGV. The CDR3 totals 15 residues. V was pared by 0 bases and J by 0 bases, with 6 bases between.

This chain connects TRBV12-2 to TRBJ1-4. TRBV12-2 is termed a pseudogene. The CDR3 covers 16 residues. CDR3 in amino acids: CASRLDPGFTNEKLFF. Here the CDR3 DNA reads TGTGCAAGTCGCTTAGACCCGGGGTTTACTAATGAAAAACTGTTTTTT.

This chain links TRBV5-1 with TRBJ2-3, with TRBD2 identical over 12 bases. Looked up from germline, CDR1 is SGHRS and CDR2 is YFSETQ. V dropped 4 bases and J dropped 3; count of bases not matched to a gene: 6. There are 16 residues in the CDR3. Here the CDR3 reads CASSRELAGGTDTQYF. The DNA for the CDR3 is TGCGCCAGCAGCCGCGAACTAGCGGGGGGAACAGATACGCAGTATTTT.

This rearrangement joins TRBV6-1 to TRBJ2-1; D remains ambiguous. The CDR3 length is 13 residues. The V end was cut by 7 bases, the J end by 1 base, with 8 bases between. Germline CDR1 reads MNHNS; CDR2 reads SASEGT. The chain's CDR3 is CASTGSSYNEQFF. The CDR3 nucleotides read TGTGCCAGCACGGGTAGTTCCTACAATGAGCAGTTCTTC.

Comment on this clone: In the same sample, other DNA sequences code for this CDR3. The chain uses TRBV11-2 and TRBJ2-7, with 12 bases that match TRBD2. V was clipped by 2 bases and J by 0 bases; unmatched bases: 5. The germline gives CDR1 SGHAT, CDR2 FQNNGV. The CDR3 has 17 amino acids. The CDR3 nucleotides read TGTGCCAGCAGCTTAACTAGCGGGGGGATTAGCTCCTACGAGCAGTACTTC. This codes for CASSLTSGGISSYEQYF.

The chain couples TRBV5-8 to TRBJ1-5, with 12 bases identical to TRBD1. V gave up 10 bases and J gave up 8 bases; unmatched junction bases: 16. The CDR3 spans 16 residues. In germline, CDR1 is SGHTS, CDR2 YDEGEE. CDR3 sequence (DNA): TGTGCCTTTCCGGGACAGGGGGCATCCCACTCGGAGCCCCAGCATTTT. Translating it yields CAFPGQGASHSEPQHF.

The chain combines TRBV2 with TRBJ1-3, with 7 bases aligning to TRBD1. The ends lost 6 bases at V and 2 bases at J; junction bases unmatched: 4. Germline CDR1 reads SNHLY; CDR2 reads FYNNEI. The CDR3 length is 14 residues. This chain's CDR3 is CASRKTGTGNTIYF. In DNA, the CDR3 is TGTGCCAGCAGGAAGACAGGGACTGGAAACACCATATATTTT.

This chain joins TRBV20-1 and TRBJ2-1; D is possibly TRBD2 (6 bases). This CDR3 comprises 11 residues. CDR1 is DFQATT, CDR2 SNEGSKA, per germline (reference sequence). The ends were cut back, 5 bases at V and 13 bases at J, with 15 bases in the middle. The CDR3 region is CSAARTNKQFF. CDR3 sequence (DNA): TGCAGTGCTGCTCGGACTAATAAACAGTTCTTC.